Listed below are T cell receptor beta chains from one sample, sequenced in a study of identical twins. TCRdb processed the 5' RACE reads anew with MiXCR; each CDR3 protein has one entry. The data show about 220,000 distinct CDR3 sequences, 7.5% seen once. This sample was shared with a second study, whose subject was yellow fever vaccine responses in identical twins.

The sequenced sample was memory (CD45RO+) T cells sorted from blood. Source of these receptors: a woman between 18 and 29 years old in good health. Both conserved end residues are part of each CDR3. A D gene is named only where the DNA matches it firmly. Where a row states a size, it is once, few, many or the class of an expanded clone; other rows omit it.

J gene: TRBJ1-4
V gene: TRBV20-1
clone size: many
D gene: NA
CDR3 DNA: TGCAGTGCTAGAGAAGCAGGGTCGGGTGAAAAACTGTTTTTT
CDR3 protein: CSAREAGSGEKLFF

J gene: TRBJ2-2
V gene: TRBV4-3
clone size: few
D gene: NA
CDR3 DNA: TGCGCCAGCAGCCAAAGACAGTCCGGCCTCAGCGGGGAGCTGTTTTTT
CDR3 protein: CASSQRQSGLSGELFF

J gene: TRBJ2-3
V gene: TRBV5-5
clone size: many
D gene: NA
CDR3 DNA: TGTGCCAGCAAACAGGCACCTGTTTTCACAGATACGCAGTATTTT
CDR3 protein: CASKQAPVFTDTQYF

J gene: TRBJ1-6
V gene: TRBV10-3
clone size: few
D gene: NA
CDR3 DNA: TGTGCCATCAGTGAGTCGGCAGGGGTCTCACCCCTCCACTTT
CDR3 protein: CAISESAGVSPLHF

J gene: TRBJ2-3
V gene: TRBV27
clone size: many
D gene: TRBD2
CDR3 DNA: TGTGCCAGCAACCGTTTGGCGGGAGGGCCGACAGATACGCAGTATTTT
CDR3 protein: CASNRLAGGPTDTQYF

J gene: TRBJ1-5
V gene: TRBV20-1
clone size: many
D gene: NA
CDR3 DNA: TGCAGTGCTAGAGATAGGCTGGGGGCTTCGGGCAATCAGCCCCAGCATTTT
CDR3 protein: CSARDRLGASGNQPQHF

J gene: TRBJ1-2
V gene: TRBV20-1
clone size: many
D gene: TRBD1
CDR3 DNA: TGCAGTGCTAGAGACGCACTTGGACAGGGCTATGGCTACACCTTC
CDR3 protein: CSARDALGQGYGYTF

J gene: TRBJ2-1
V gene: TRBV29-1
clone size: few
D gene: NA
CDR3 DNA: TGCAGCGCCGCCGGTCGGGGATCAATCAATGAGCAGTTCTTC
CDR3 protein: CSAAGRGSINEQFF

J gene: TRBJ2-2
V gene: TRBV20-1
clone size: NA
D gene: TRBD2
CDR3 DNA: TGCAGTGTAGCGGGGAACACCGGGGAGCTGTTTTTT
CDR3 protein: CSVAGNTGELFF

J gene: TRBJ2-3
V gene: TRBV12-3/TRBV12-4
clone size: many
D gene: NA
CDR3 DNA: TGTGCCAGCAGTCCCCTAGACACAGCGCAGTATTTT
CDR3 protein: CASSPLDTAQYF

J gene: TRBJ2-1
V gene: TRBV7-9
clone size: many
D gene: NA
CDR3 DNA: TGTGCCAGCAGCTTTGACCCTGAGCAGTTCTTC
CDR3 protein: CASSFDPEQFF